One and the same sample provided the 7 T cell receptor beta chains below, sequenced in a study of PD-1 blockade in classical Hodgkin lymphoma. Assay: immunoSEQ multiplex PCR; the TCRdb copy retains only in-frame clones and omits some. The sample records 25,000 to 40,000 clones, 81% being singletons. This sample's time point: cycle 4 day 1 (C4D1), after less than 7 weeks of nivolumab. Every patient had relapsed following autologous stem cell transplantation, and cohorts differed in brentuximab vedotin exposure. The sequencing here drew on peripheral blood mononuclear cells (PBMCs), taken before the fourth cycle of nivolumab. The receptor set was obtained from a human donor with classical Hodgkin lymphoma.

The rearrangement links TRBV27 to TRBJ2-3, with 9 nucleotides matching TRBD2. Germline lookup yields CDR1 MNHEY and CDR2 SMNVEV (reference sequence). V shed 2 bases, J shed 4 bases, and the junction held 10 bases outside the gene matches. There are 17 residues in the CDR3. This CDR3 is CASSLGAGGPFADTQYF. DNA of the CDR3: TGTGCCAGCAGTTTAGGGGCGGGGGGGCCGTTTGCAGATACGCAGTATTTT.

The J gene is TRBJ1-4, the V gene TRBV7-9, with D unresolved. V was pared by 4 bases and J by 7 bases, with 16 bases between. Per the germline V gene, CDR1 is SEHNR and CDR2 is FQNEAQ (reference sequence). The CDR3 is 15 residues long. The CDR3 here is CASSSPAGVGEKLFF. CDR3 DNA: TGTGCCAGCAGCTCCCCAGCCGGAGTGGGTGAAAAACTGTTTTTT.

The chain uses TRBV6-6 and TRBJ2-1, with D perhaps TRBD1 (6 bases). The V and J ends lost 5 bases and 8 bases respectively, with 16 bases between them. There are 14 residues in the CDR3. Germline assignment: CDR1 MNHNY and CDR2 SVGAGI (reference sequence). CDR3 sequence reads: CASSPPGRGDEQFF. DNA for the CDR3: TGTGCCAGCAGTCCCCCTGGCAGGGGTGATGAGCAGTTCTTC.

The chain combines TRBV15 with TRBJ1-5; D is uncertain. The CDR3 has 13 amino acids. V dropped 1 base and J dropped 7 bases, with 8 bases sitting between them. Germline V gene sequence: CDR1 LNHNV, CDR2 YYDKDF (reference sequence). The CDR3, as DNA: TGTGCCACCAGCAGAGTAGGGAACCAGCCCCAGCATTTT. Its translation: CATSRVGNQPQHF.

The chain is built from TRBV19 and TRBJ2-2; D not certain. The CDR3 has 14 residues. Trimming stripped 3 bases from V and 0 bases from J, with 5 bases between. In germline, CDR1 is LNHDA, CDR2 SQIVND (reference sequence). The CDR3 reads CASSITANTGELFF. CDR3 sequence (DNA): TGTGCCAGTAGTATCACTGCGAACACCGGGGAGCTGTTTTTT.

V gene TRBV29-1 combines with J gene TRBJ1-2; no clear D gene. The germline V and J ends were trimmed by 3 bases and 4 bases, with 9 bases remaining between them. Germline-derived CDR1 and CDR2 are SQVTM and ANQGSEA. The CDR3 sequence is 12 residues long. CDR3 loop: CSVETGTYGYTF. CDR3 nucleotide sequence: TGCAGCGTTGAGACCGGCACCTATGGCTACACCTTC.

The CDR3 DNA reads TGTGCCATCAGTGTGTCTCGCGGGAGCATTAGGGAGACCCAGTACTTC. Translating gives CAISVSRGSIRETQYF. The J gene is TRBJ2-5, the V gene TRBV10-3, with 7 bases aligning to TRBD2. The germline V gene encodes CDR1 ENHRY and CDR2 SYGVKD. CDR3 length: 16 residues. V shed 4 bases and J 5 bases; nucleotides not matched to a gene: 13.